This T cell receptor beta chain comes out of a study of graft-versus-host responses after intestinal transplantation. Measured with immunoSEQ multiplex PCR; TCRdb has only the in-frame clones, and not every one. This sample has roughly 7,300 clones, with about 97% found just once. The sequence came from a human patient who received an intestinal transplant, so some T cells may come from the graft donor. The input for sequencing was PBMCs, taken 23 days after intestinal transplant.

CDR3: CASSYGQGAYEQYF. The CDR3 nucleotides read TGTGCCAGCAGTTACGGACAGGGGGCCTACGAGCAGTACTTC. The chain carries TRBV6-5 and TRBJ2-7; TRBD1 matches 10 bases. This CDR3 comprises 14 residues. Germline trimming cut 2 bases from V and 2 bases from J; bases unmatched to any gene: 0. Germline V gene lookup returns CDR1 MNHEY and CDR2 SVGAGI.